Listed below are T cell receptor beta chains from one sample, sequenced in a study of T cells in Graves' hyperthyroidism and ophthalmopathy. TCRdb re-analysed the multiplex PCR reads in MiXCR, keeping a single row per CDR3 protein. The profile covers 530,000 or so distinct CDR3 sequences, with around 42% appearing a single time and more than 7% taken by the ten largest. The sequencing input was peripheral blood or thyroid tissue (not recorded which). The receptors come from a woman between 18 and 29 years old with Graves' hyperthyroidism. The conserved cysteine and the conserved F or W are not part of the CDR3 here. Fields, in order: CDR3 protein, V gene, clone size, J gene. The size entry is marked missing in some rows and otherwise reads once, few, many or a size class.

ASSLRLAGGSYEQY	TRBV7-2	many	TRBJ2-7
ASSLAGRRGLSEQY	TRBV5-1	NA	TRBJ2-7
ASSYGGTGGGYT	TRBV6-2/TRBV6-3	many	TRBJ1-2
ASSAQGGNEKLF	TRBV12-3/TRBV12-4	many	TRBJ1-4
ASSLRGGDYGYEQY	TRBV7-3	NA	TRBJ2-7
ASRGFRDGSYEQY	TRBV7-2	NA	TRBJ2-7
ASSFKTGTGELF	TRBV7-9	NA	TRBJ2-2
ASSRDRRDSPLH	TRBV2	NA	TRBJ1-6
ASSLDGTRGYT	TRBV12-3/TRBV12-4	many	TRBJ1-2
ASSQVGYT	TRBV3-1	few	TRBJ1-2
ASSVQGGWVGNTEAF	TRBV9	NA	TRBJ1-1
SARVTSHTDTQY	TRBV20-1	NA	TRBJ2-3
ASSSPLLAGDYNEQF	TRBV5-6	NA	NA